One and the same sample provided the 29 T cell receptor beta chains below, sequenced in a study of T cells in Graves' hyperthyroidism and ophthalmopathy. It was RNA transcripts that yielded the amplified TCR beta CDR3 regions. Primed by the HTBI set, a first-round RT-PCR was run on the TCR CDR3. MiXCR was run by TCRdb on the multiplex PCR reads, yielding one entry per CDR3 protein. There are about 350,000 distinct CDR3 sequences in the sample; around 18% occur only once, and around a sixth lies in the top ten. The sequencing input was blood. The source of these receptors is a woman in her thirties or forties with Graves' ophthalmopathy.

This clonotype was detected ten times or more. The chain uses TRBV7-9 and TRBJ2-5, with D perhaps TRBD1 (5 bases). The V end was cut by 2 bases, the J end by 1 base, with 11 bases between. The length of the CDR3 is 15 residues. Germline values: CDR1 SEHNR, CDR2 FQNEAQ (reference sequence). The CDR3 bases are TGTGCCAGCAGCTTAAATCGACAGTTCCAAGAGACCCAGTACTTC. It codes for CASSLNRQFQETQYF. Combining the CDR3 with reference TRBV7-9 and TRBJ2-5 gives the whole variable domain DTGVSQNPRHKITKRGQNVTFRCDPISEHNRLYWYRQTLGQGPEFLTYFQNEAQLEKSRLLSDRFSAERPKGSFSTLEIQRTEQGDSAMYLCASSLNRQFQETQYFGPGTRLLVL.

This chain uses TRBV7-3 with TRBJ1-1; the match to TRBD1 covers 9 bases. The CDR3 covers 14 residues. Germline-derived CDR1 and CDR2 are SGHTA and FQGTGA. With 11 bases clipped from V and 1 base from J, the junction kept 8 bases outside the gene matches. The CDR3 sequence: CAWSPGQGNTEAFF. In DNA form, the CDR3 reads TGTGCCTGGAGCCCGGGACAGGGGAACACTGAAGCTTTCTTT.

The J gene is TRBJ2-7, the V gene TRBV20-1; D may be TRBD1 or TRBD2 (5 bases each). Trimming took 6 bases from V and 0 from J, leaving 18 bases between them. The CDR3 has 15 amino acids. Germline CDR1 and CDR2: DFQATT and SNEGSKA (reference sequence). This CDR3 reads CSATIVVGTSYEQYF. CDR3 in DNA: TGCAGTGCCACCATCGTAGTGGGGACCTCCTACGAGCAGTACTTC.

This clonotype appeared many times. The chain employs TRBV4-2 and TRBJ2-3, with 10 bases identical to TRBD2. Germline V gene sequence: CDR1 LGHNA, CDR2 YNFKEQ. V shed 0 bases, J shed 2 bases, and the junction held 11 bases outside the gene matches. The CDR3 extends over 19 amino acids. The CDR3: CASSQEWARTSGLTDTQYF. The CDR3 DNA reads TGTGCCAGCAGCCAAGAGTGGGCGCGGACTAGCGGACTCACAGATACGCAGTATTTT.

This clonotype was seen many times. V and J are TRBV27 and TRBJ2-5; TRBD1 matches 8 bases. Unmatched junction bases numbered 8, after V lost 6 bases and J lost 2 bases. The length of the CDR3 is 15 residues. The germline V gene has CDR1 MNHEY and CDR2 SMNVEV (reference sequence). The CDR3 spells CASRTGTGPQETQYF. Written as DNA, the CDR3 is TGTGCCAGCAGAACCGGGACAGGACCTCAAGAGACCCAGTACTTC.

This clonotype was seen repeatedly, ten times or more. V gene TRBV19 combines with J gene TRBJ1-1; tentatively, D is TRBD1 (6 bases). CDR3 length: 16 amino acids. Trimming cost V 3 bases and J 5 bases, with 19 bases left between them. CDR1 and CDR2 from the germline V gene are LNHDA and SQIVND (reference sequence). For the CDR3, the DNA is TGTGCCAGTAGTATTAGGGGAGTTCGGGGGCTAACTGAAGCTTTCTTT. It codes for CASSIRGVRGLTEAFF.

This clonotype was counted many times. The chain recombines TRBV27 with TRBJ1-3; D is unresolved. Germline V CDR1 and CDR2: MNHEY, SMNVEV (reference sequence). The CDR3 totals 13 residues. The V gene lost 9 bases and the J gene lost 3 bases, with 12 bases spanning the gap. CDR3 DNA sequence: TGTGCCAGTGCAGTGGTCGGTGGAAACACCATATATTTT. It yields the protein CASAVVGGNTIYF.

This clonotype appeared many times. The CDR3: CASSQGRALSGNTIYF. In DNA form, the CDR3 reads TGTGCCAGCAGCCAAGGGAGGGCCCTCTCTGGAAACACCATATATTTT. The chain carries TRBV4-2 and TRBJ1-3, with D hard to call. The CDR3 covers 16 residues. Germline values: CDR1 LGHNA, CDR2 YNFKEQ. The ends were cut back, 1 base at V and 0 bases at J, with 10 bases in the middle.

The genes are TRBV6-1 and TRBJ1-5, with D uncertain. Germline assignment: CDR1 MNHNS and CDR2 SASEGT. V gave up 5 bases and J gave up 1 base, with 6 bases separating them. The CDR3 has 13 amino acids. The CDR3 DNA reads TGTGCCAGCAGTACAAAGAGCAATCAGCCCCAGCATTTT. This translates into CASSTKSNQPQHF.

In this sample, this clonotype turned up many times. The V and J genes are TRBV24-1 and TRBJ1-5; D is possibly TRBD1 (5 bases). V was cut by 9 bases and J by 3 bases, with 14 bases left in between. CDR1 and CDR2 from the germline V gene are KGHDR and SFDVKD. The CDR3 totals 14 residues. CDR3 nucleotides: TGTGCCACCTGGTGGCAGGGCGCCAATCAGCCCCAGCATTTT. Its translation is CATWWQGANQPQHF.

This clonotype has ten or more counts. V gene TRBV10-3 combines with J gene TRBJ1-3; D might be TRBD1 (5 bases). Germline loops: CDR1 ENHRY, CDR2 SYGVKD. Between the trimmed V and J ends, which lost 0 bases and 6 bases, there was a span of 21 bases. The CDR3 runs to 18 residues. CDR3 sequence: CAISESLSLQGRLNTIYF. The DNA of the CDR3 is TGTGCCATCAGTGAGTCCTTATCGCTTCAGGGCCGCCTAAACACCATATATTTT.

This clonotype was picked up many times. The chain couples TRBV5-1 to TRBJ1-1; D remains ambiguous. Germline V CDR1 and CDR2: SGHRS, YFSETQ. Trimming removed 7 bases at V and 4 bases at J, with 11 bases between. The CDR3 length is 12 residues. The CDR3 is CASRLRGTEAFF. In DNA, the CDR3 is TGCGCCAGCCGGCTCCGTGGCACTGAAGCTTTCTTT.

This clonotype was found many times. This chain connects TRBV6-1 to TRBJ1-1; TRBD1 agrees at 7 bases. The CDR3 runs to 14 residues. Germline CDR1 is MNHNS and CDR2 is SASEGT. The trim removed 4 bases at V and 4 bases at J, leaving 6 bases unmatched. The CDR3 loop reads CASSGQGGGTEAFF. The CDR3 DNA reads TGTGCCAGCAGTGGACAGGGAGGGGGCACTGAAGCTTTCTTT.

This clonotype showed up many times. The V call is TRBV10-3, the J call TRBJ1-1; D gene unclear. Trimming pared 2 bases from V and 1 base from J, leaving 5 bases between. Germline CDR1 is ENHRY and CDR2 is SYGVKD. CDR3 length: 13 amino acids. The CDR3 DNA is TGTGCCATCAGTGAGGTGTCGAACACTGAAGCTTTCTTT. It codes for CAISEVSNTEAFF.

This clonotype was recorded at least ten times. The chain uses TRBV28 and TRBJ2-5, with 8 bases identical to TRBD1. The V and J ends lost 9 bases and 4 bases, in that order; junction bases with no gene match: 7. CDR1 is MDHEN and CDR2 is SYDVKM in the germline V gene. The CDR3 runs 13 residues. CDR3 bases: TGTGCCAGTTACAGGGGGTACGGAGAGACCCAGTACTTC. The encoded protein is CASYRGYGETQYF. The whole variable domain, remainder taken from reference TRBV28 and TRBJ2-5, is DVKVTQSSRYLVKRTGEKVFLECVQDMDHENMFWYRQDPGLGLRLIYFSYDVKMKEKGDIPEGYSVSREKKERFSLILESASTNQTSMYLCASYRGYGETQYFGPGTRLLVL.

This clonotype was observed many times. This sequence joins TRBV12-3 or TRBV12-4 and TRBJ2-5; D uncertain. V lost 6 bases to trimming and J lost 5 bases, with 10 bases between them. The length of the CDR3 is 12 residues. The CDR3 region has the DNA TGTGCCAGCAGCCCAAATGCGGAGACCCAGTACTTC. This gives the protein CASSPNAETQYF.

Ten or more counts support this clonotype. The chain combines TRBV2 with TRBJ1-1, with D perhaps matching TRBD1 (5 bases). V dropped 8 bases and J dropped 5 bases, with 15 bases sitting between them. The CDR3 runs 13 residues. Germline V lookup: CDR1 SNHLY, CDR2 FYNNEI. In DNA form, the CDR3 reads TGTGCCAGCCGCTTGGGGGTTGTAACTGAAGCTTTCTTT. Its protein is CASRLGVVTEAFF.

The gene calls are TRBV20-1 and TRBJ2-7; a possible D gene is TRBD1 (6 bases). This CDR3 spans 16 amino acids. Trimming cost V 0 bases and J 3 bases, with 18 bases left between them. Germline CDR1 DFQATT, CDR2 SNEGSKA (reference sequence). The CDR3 here is CSARDLLTGTLYEQYF. The CDR3 DNA follows: TGCAGTGCTAGAGATCTCCTAACAGGGACGCTCTACGAGCAGTACTTC.

This clonotype was seen only a few times. One base away lies a much larger clone, so this may be a sequencing read error. The genes are TRBV19 and TRBJ2-6; 7 bases match TRBD1. The CDR3 is made up of 18 amino acids. The trim removed 3 bases at V and 0 bases at J, leaving 8 bases unmatched. The germline CDR1 and CDR2 sequences are LNHDA and SQIVND (reference sequence). In DNA, the CDR3 is TGTGCCAGTAGTATCATACGACAGGGTAACTCTGGGGCCAACGTCCTGACTTTC. This codes for CASSIIRQGNSGANVLTF.

This clonotype showed up many times. The chain has TRBV11-2 and TRBJ2-2, with 7 bases that match TRBD1. Germline CDR1 SGHAT, CDR2 FQNNGV. Losses at the gene ends were 6 bases for V and 4 bases for J; bases not matched to a gene: 11. The CDR3 totals 16 residues. CDR3 loop: CASRHWGQPATGELFF. The CDR3 DNA is TGTGCCAGCAGACATTGGGGACAGCCTGCCACCGGGGAGCTGTTTTTT.

This clonotype was found many times. The chain is built from TRBV6-2 or TRBV6-3 and TRBJ2-5; 10 bases agree with TRBD2. Germline CDR1 is MNHEY and CDR2 is SVGEGT. The CDR3 sequence is 15 residues long. The ends lost 8 bases at V and 1 base at J; junction bases unmatched: 7. The CDR3 sequence: CASGLAGVVQETQYF. The CDR3 nucleotides read TGTGCCAGCGGTCTAGCGGGAGTAGTCCAAGAGACCCAGTACTTC.

This clonotype was seen many times. The V and J genes are TRBV20-1 and TRBJ2-7, with 9 bases fitting TRBD1. The J segment lost 5 bases and the V segment lost 0 bases, leaving 8 bases of the junction unmatched. Germline V gene sequence: CDR1 DFQATT, CDR2 SNEGSKA (reference sequence). The CDR3 totals 15 residues. DNA of the CDR3: TGCAGTGCTAGAGATCACGGGACAGGGAAGGACGAGCAGTACTTC. Its protein is CSARDHGTGKDEQYF.

This clonotype has ten or more counts. J is TRBJ2-7 and V is TRBV5-1, with 11 bases lining up with TRBD2. This CDR3 is built from 18 residues. J lost 2 bases, V lost 1 base, and 11 bases had no gene match. The germline CDR1 and CDR2 sequences are SGHRS and YFSETQ. This CDR3 is CASSLMRTSGRKAYEQYF. As DNA, the CDR3 is TGCGCCAGCAGCTTGATGCGGACTAGCGGGCGAAAGGCCTACGAGCAGTACTTC.

The rearrangement links TRBV6-5 to TRBJ1-6, with D unresolved. The length of the CDR3 is 13 residues. Germline V lookup: CDR1 MNHEY, CDR2 SVGAGI. The V end was cut by 7 bases, the J end by 7 bases, with 11 bases between. In nucleotides, the CDR3 is TGTGCCAGCACCGATGTCCCGAATTCACCCCTCCACTTT. Protein product: CASTDVPNSPLHF.

This clonotype appeared many times. V is TRBV6-2 or TRBV6-3 and J is TRBJ2-7; D gene unclear. V was shortened by 2 bases and J by 12 bases, with 17 bases between the two germline ends. This CDR3 contains 13 residues. In germline, CDR1 is MNHEY, CDR2 SVGEGT. CDR3 protein: CASSYAEKRLGYF. DNA for the CDR3: TGTGCCAGCAGTTACGCAGAAAAGAGGCTGGGGTACTTC.

This clonotype was seen at least ten times. The rearrangement links TRBV24-1 to TRBJ1-5; D might be TRBD1 (6 bases). The CDR3 runs to 15 residues. The V gene's germline CDR1 is KGHDR and CDR2 SFDVKD. Trimming took 4 bases from V and 0 from J, leaving 9 bases between them. The CDR3: CATSDQDSSNQPQHF. CDR3 nucleotides: TGTGCCACCAGTGACCAGGACAGTAGCAATCAGCCCCAGCATTTT.

The V and J genes are TRBV29-1 and TRBJ2-5, with 11 bases that match TRBD1. The CDR3 loop spans 12 amino acids. The V gene end was trimmed by 6 bases and the J gene end by 5 bases; junction bases not matched to a gene: 2. Germline assignment: CDR1 SQVTM and CDR2 ANQGSEA. CDR3: CSVDRGQETQYF. DNA for the CDR3: TGCAGCGTGGACAGGGGGCAGGAGACCCAGTACTTC.

J is TRBJ2-4 and V is TRBV4-1; the D gene is possibly TRBD1 (7 bases). The germline V gene encodes CDR1 MGHRA and CDR2 YSYEKL. The ends were cut back, 1 base at V and 7 bases at J, with 14 bases in the middle. This CDR3 has 15 amino acids. The CDR3 coding sequence is TGCGCCAGCAGCCAAGGGCAGGGGGGAGTGAACATTCAGTACTTC. This encodes CASSQGQGGVNIQYF.

This chain links TRBV6-1 with TRBJ2-7; maybe TRBD2 (7 bases). In germline, CDR1 is MNHNS, CDR2 SASEGT. The CDR3 totals 14 residues. Trimming pared 5 bases from V and 5 bases from J, leaving 16 bases between. CDR3 sequence reads: CASSTLGGADEQYF. The CDR3 nucleotides are TGTGCCAGCAGTACCCTTGGGGGGGCGGACGAGCAGTACTTC.